This is a list of T cell receptor beta chains from one sample in a study of blood T cell repertoires in COVID-19. Profiling relied on immunoSEQ multiplex PCR, and the TCRdb table lists in-frame clones only, not all of them. The sample has roughly 250,000 clones; about nine tenths are singletons. The sequenced sample consisted of peripheral blood. Receptor source: a young man with COVID-19, enrolled during active disease. CDR3s include the opening cysteine and the closing phenylalanine or tryptophan. The D gene is left open where the match is weak. Not all rows give a size; the values are once, few, many and, for expanded clones, a class.

CDR3nt | CDR3aa | abundance | j_gene | v_gene | d_gene
TGCAGCGTTGCGTCAGGGCAGAATCAGCCCCAGCATTTT | CSVASGQNQPQHF | NA | TRBJ1-5 | TRBV29-1 | NA
TGTGCCAGCAGCTCCGGGAACACCGGGGAGCTGTTTTTT | CASSSGNTGELFF | NA | TRBJ2-2 | TRBV27 | NA
TGTGCCAGCAGTTACGACAGGTTCACCTATGGCTACACCTTC | CASSYDRFTYGYTF | NA | TRBJ1-2 | TRBV6-5 | NA
TGTGCCAGCAGTCCTGGACAGGGGCGGGGTGGAAACACCATATATTTT | CASSPGQGRGGNTIYF | NA | TRBJ1-3 | TRBV5-4 | TRBD1
TGCAGCACGCAGGAACATAGCAATCAGCCCCAGCATTTT | CSTQEHSNQPQHF | NA | TRBJ1-5 | TRBV29-1 | NA
TGTGCCACCAGCAGAGATCTAGGGTGGGGAGGAGGCTACACCTTC | CATSRDLGWGGGYTF | NA | TRBJ1-2 | TRBV15 | NA
TGTGCCAGCACCCCGAAGGGGTTGGTCACCTACGAGCAGTACTTC | CASTPKGLVTYEQYF | NA | TRBJ2-7 | TRBV25-1 | NA
TGTGCCAGCAGCTTAGGCAGTTATGGCTACACCTTC | CASSLGSYGYTF | NA | TRBJ1-2 | TRBV7-2 | NA
TGCGCCAGCAGCTTAGCCGACACTGAAGCTTTCTTT | CASSLADTEAFF | NA | TRBJ1-1 | TRBV5-1 | NA
TGCGCCAGCAGCCAGCCCAGCGGCGAGCAGTACTTC | CASSQPSGEQYF | NA | TRBJ2-7 | TRBV4-1 | NA
TGTGCCAGCAGATCCGGGACAGGATTATACGAGCAGTACTTC | CASRSGTGLYEQYF | NA | TRBJ2-7 | TRBV5-5 | TRBD1
TGTGCCAGCAGCTTGGGGGCTAGCGGGGGGCTTTACAATGAGCAGTTCTTC | CASSLGASGGLYNEQFF | NA | TRBJ2-1 | TRBV5-4 | TRBD2
TGTGCCATCAGTGTCGGGAGCTATGGCTACACCTTC | CAISVGSYGYTF | NA | TRBJ1-2 | TRBV10-3 | NA
TGTGCCAGCAGCATCCCTAGCGGGGGGGCGGAGACCCAGTACTTC | CASSIPSGGAETQYF | NA | TRBJ2-5 | TRBV7-6 | TRBD2
TGTGCCAGCAGGGGACAGGGTCACAATGAGCAGTTCTTC | CASRGQGHNEQFF | NA | TRBJ2-1 | TRBV6-5 | TRBD1
TGCGCCAGCAGCTTAGAGGGACAGGGAGGGGGTGCAACTAATGAAAAACTGTTTTTT | CASSLEGQGGGATNEKLFF | NA | TRBJ1-4 | TRBV5-1 | TRBD1
TGTGCCAGCAGTTTATTCCTACGGGGGGGAACTGAAGCTTTCTTT | CASSLFLRGGTEAFF | NA | TRBJ1-1 | TRBV27 | NA
TGTGCCAGCAGTGAAGGCAGGGGCCTGAACACTGAAGCTTTCTTT | CASSEGRGLNTEAFF | NA | TRBJ1-1 | TRBV6-1 | NA
TGTGCCAGCAGCTTACCAGGGAACTATGGCTACACCTTC | CASSLPGNYGYTF | NA | TRBJ1-2 | TRBV5-5 | NA
TGCGCCAGCAGCCAAGACAGGGGGGATCAGCCCCAGCATTTT | CASSQDRGDQPQHF | NA | TRBJ1-5 | TRBV5-1 | TRBD1
TGTGCCAGCAGGAGGCCGGGACAGGGGTCCCACGAGCAGTACTTC | CASRRPGQGSHEQYF | few | TRBJ2-7 | TRBV27 | TRBD1
TGTGCCAGCAGCCAAGGGGCTGGTGGGGAAGCTTTCTTT | CASSQGAGGEAFF | NA | TRBJ1-1 | TRBV3-1/TRBV3-2 | NA
TGTGCCAGCAGCCAAGATTTTGAGCGGGTCCACGCGAACACCGGGGAGCTGTTTTTT | CASSQDFERVHANTGELFF | NA | TRBJ2-2 | TRBV3-1/TRBV3-2 | NA
TGTGCCAGCAGAGTGACAGGGTCCGCGAACACTGAAGCTTTCTTT | CASRVTGSANTEAFF | NA | TRBJ1-1 | TRBV2 | TRBD1
TGCGCCAGCAGCTTGGCCGAGACAGCGAACACCGGGGAGCTGTTTTTT | CASSLAETANTGELFF | NA | TRBJ2-2 | TRBV5-1 | NA
TGTGCCAGTAGTATGTTTTTAGCTACTGAAGCTTTCTTT | CASSMFLATEAFF | once | TRBJ1-1 | TRBV19 | NA
TGTGCCAGCTTGCGGGCGGCTCGGAGCTCCTACAATGAGCAGTTCTTC | CASLRAARSSYNEQFF | NA | TRBJ2-1 | TRBV2 | NA
TGTGCCAGCAGTGAAGGCAGGGGTGTAGGGCCCCAGCATTTT | CASSEGRGVGPQHF | NA | TRBJ1-5 | TRBV2 | NA
TGTGCCAGCAGATCAAAGGGACTAGGGTTCACAGATACGCAGTATTTT | CASRSKGLGFTDTQYF | once | TRBJ2-3 | TRBV3-1/TRBV3-2 | TRBD2
TGTGCCAGCAGCATCCGGACAGGGAAAGGTGGCTACACCTTC | CASSIRTGKGGYTF | NA | TRBJ1-2 | TRBV5-4 | TRBD1
TGCGCCAGCAGCCAAAGGGGGGGCTCCGAAGCTTTCTTT | CASSQRGGSEAFF | NA | TRBJ1-1 | TRBV4-1 | NA
TGTGCCAGCAGCCTAGGGACAGGTTCCTACGAGCAGTACTTC | CASSLGTGSYEQYF | NA | TRBJ2-7 | TRBV3-1/TRBV3-2 | TRBD1
TGTGCCAGCAGCAGAAACCGGGTTGCGGCTTCACCCCTCCACTTT | CASSRNRVAASPLHF | NA | TRBJ1-6 | TRBV13 | NA
TGTGCCAGCAGCTTGCCCATTGACAGGAAAAGTGAAAACACCATATATTTT | CASSLPIDRKSENTIYF | NA | TRBJ1-3 | TRBV5-6 | NA
TGTGCCAGCAGCTCTCAACTCGGGACACCCTATGGCTACACCTTC | CASSSQLGTPYGYTF | NA | TRBJ1-2 | TRBV3-1/TRBV3-2 | NA
TGTGCCAGCACCGACAGGGGTGTTGCACCCCTCCACTTT | CASTDRGVAPLHF | few | TRBJ1-6 | TRBV2 | TRBD1
TGTGCCAGCAGCCCCCTGGCGGGAGAGACCCAGTACTTC | CASSPLAGETQYF | NA | TRBJ2-5 | TRBV6-5 | NA
TGTGCCAGCAGCTTAGTGCCTGCGGAGAGACACGAGCAGTACTTC | CASSLVPAERHEQYF | NA | TRBJ2-7 | TRBV7-9 | NA
TGTGCCAGCAGCTGGGCAGGGAGGGAGAACTATGGCTACACCTTC | CASSWAGRENYGYTF | few | TRBJ1-2 | TRBV27 | NA
TGTGCCAGCAGCCACCCCCGCCAGGGGAATTTTAACTATGGCTACACCTTC | CASSHPRQGNFNYGYTF | NA | TRBJ1-2 | TRBV3-1/TRBV3-2 | NA
TGCGCCAGCAGTGAGAACAGAAATCAGCCCCAGCATTTT | CASSENRNQPQHF | NA | TRBJ1-5 | TRBV10-1 | NA
TGTGCCAGCAGCCAAAAGCAAGACAGATTCTTCTACAATGAGCAGTTCTTC | CASSQKQDRFFYNEQFF | NA | TRBJ2-1 | TRBV4-2 | NA
TGTGCCAGCAGCCCCCGGGATCGAAGGAACACCATATATTTT | CASSPRDRRNTIYF | NA | TRBJ1-3 | TRBV3-1/TRBV3-2 | NA
TGTGCCAGCAGCCAGGGGGCGGCATCGAAAGCTTTCTTT | CASSQGAASKAFF | NA | TRBJ1-1 | TRBV3-1/TRBV3-2 | NA